This T cell receptor beta chain was obtained from a study of blood T cell repertoires in COVID-19. Study-level background: Samples taken during acute and convalescent COVID-19 were collected in the United States, Italy and Spain. Sources were T cells, B-cell-depleted T cells, or PBMCs; the material itself was cDNA or gDNA.

Per the original data handling: Reference gene primer amplification gave nucleated cell count estimates. TCRdb keeps only in-frame clones here, not all; method: immunoSEQ multiplex PCR. Clonal size and the V and J genes are those of that table, whereas D and trimming came from the DNA. This table holds some 87,000 clones, around 82% found once. CDR1 is SGHNT, CDR2 YYREEE, per germline (reference sequence). CDR3 length: 14 amino acids. V lost 0 bases to trimming and J lost 4 bases; unmatched junction nucleotides: 2. The chain uses TRBV5-4 and TRBJ2-3; 7 bases align to TRBD2. Sequencing was done on a sample of peripheral blood. The clonotype originates from a man aged 50 to 59 who had recovered from COVID-19. DNA for the CDR3: TGTGCCAGCAGCTTGGGGGCGGGGGCAGATACGCAGTATTTT. It translates to CASSLGAGADTQYF.